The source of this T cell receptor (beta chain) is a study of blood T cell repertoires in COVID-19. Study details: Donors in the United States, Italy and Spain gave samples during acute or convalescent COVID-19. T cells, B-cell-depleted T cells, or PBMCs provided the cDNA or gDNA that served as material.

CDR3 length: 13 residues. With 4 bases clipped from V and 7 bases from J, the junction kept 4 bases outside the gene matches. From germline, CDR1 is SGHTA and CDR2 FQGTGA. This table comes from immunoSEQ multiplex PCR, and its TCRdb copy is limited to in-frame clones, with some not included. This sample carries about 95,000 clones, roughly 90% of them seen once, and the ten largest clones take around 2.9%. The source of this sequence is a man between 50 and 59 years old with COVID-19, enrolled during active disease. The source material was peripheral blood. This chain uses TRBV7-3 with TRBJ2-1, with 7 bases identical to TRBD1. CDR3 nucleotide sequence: TGTGCCAGCAGCTCCGACAGGGATAATGAGCAGTTCTTC. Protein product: CASSSDRDNEQFF. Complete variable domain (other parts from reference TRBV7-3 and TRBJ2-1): GAGVSQTPSNKVTEKGKYVELRCDPISGHTALYWYRQSLGQGPEFLIYFQGTGAADDSGLPNDRFFAVRPEGSVSTLKIQRTERGDSAVYLCASSSDRDNEQFFGPGTRLTVL.